This T cell receptor beta chain originates from a study of human T cells and chemical hapten exposure. Study-wide background: Application of 0.01% DPC to the upper back was done by patch test, with a reading at 6 days.

Time point meaning: pre-sensitization, week 0. The treatment here: therapeutic diphenylcyclopropenone sensitization with weekly scalp DPC. With respect to this clonotype: Its antigen is not identified.

Whole-study findings and limits: Expanded TCR counts at PT1 went up together with patch test score, a positive correlation. TCRs at high frequency, those above 1 in 1000, did not change with DPC sensitization.

V dropped 3 bases and J dropped 1; count of bases not matched to a gene: 6. Germline V CDR1 and CDR2: LGHDT, YNNKEL (reference sequence). This CDR3 has 17 amino acids. Original methodology: With a range of about 20,000 to 690,600, the median per sample was roughly 95,000 TCRs. TCRdb analysed the RACE reads with MiXCR anew, one entry per CDR3 protein. The V and J calls come from TCRdb's annotation, not from the publication. Here the sample spans 250,000 or so distinct CDR3 sequences, 7.5% to 8% being singletons. The genes are TRBV3-1 and TRBJ2-6, with 7 positions matching TRBD1. Sequencing used whole blood, obtained in connection with sensitization to the hapten diphenylcyclopropenone (DPC). The TCR was taken from a man aged 18 to 29 with alopecia areata. Some clones in this sample may be carry-over from other donors' samples. CDR3 in amino acids: CASSQPRQGSGANVLTF. The CDR3 DNA is TGTGCCAGCAGCCAGCCTAGACAGGGTTCTGGGGCCAACGTCCTGACTTTC.